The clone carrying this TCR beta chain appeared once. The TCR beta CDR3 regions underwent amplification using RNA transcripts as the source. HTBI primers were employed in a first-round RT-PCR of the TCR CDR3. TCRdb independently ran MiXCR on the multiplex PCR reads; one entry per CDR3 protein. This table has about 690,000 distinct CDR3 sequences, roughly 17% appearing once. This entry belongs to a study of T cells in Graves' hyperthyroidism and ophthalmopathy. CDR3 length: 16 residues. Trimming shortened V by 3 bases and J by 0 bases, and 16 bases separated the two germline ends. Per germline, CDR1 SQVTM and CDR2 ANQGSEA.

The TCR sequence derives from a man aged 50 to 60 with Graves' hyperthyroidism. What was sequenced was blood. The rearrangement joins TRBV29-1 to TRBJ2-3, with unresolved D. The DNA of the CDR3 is TGCAGCGTTGATGGGGTAGCTCTTGCTAGCACAGATACGCAGTATTTT. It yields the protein CSVDGVALASTDTQYF.